This TCR beta chain was sequenced for a study of early T cells in non-severe SARS-CoV-2 infection. The CDR3 is 11 residues long. CDR1 is SQVTM and CDR2 is ANQGSEA in the germline V gene. With 4 bases removed from V and 5 bases from J, the gap between germline ends came to 6 bases. Each CDR3 protein gets one entry after TCRdb re-called the 5' RACE reads with MiXCR. The table has roughly 81,000 distinct CDR3 sequences, about 12% seen once. General study results and limits: VDJdb matches were skewed toward anti-spike CD8 T cell responses.

As concerns this clonotype: The antigen remains undetermined.

The receptor was derived from an adult who was a healthcare worker with PCR-confirmed SARS-CoV-2 infection or an uninfected control (not recorded which). Sequenced input: whole blood. This chain connects TRBV29-1 to TRBJ2-1; D remains ambiguous. In DNA, the CDR3 is TGCAGCGTTGTTCGAGACAATGAGCAGTTCTTC. Encoded protein: CSVVRDNEQFF.